Shown below are 20 T cell receptor beta chains from a single sample sequenced in a study of blood T cells in healthy people across ages. For the second PCR, which ran for roughly 6 to 12 cycles, a sample-barcoded 5' primer and a J-beta primer mix were used. MiXCR was run by TCRdb on the 5' RACE reads, yielding one entry per CDR3 protein. In the table there are about 640,000 distinct CDR3 sequences, approximately 59% of which are singletons. The sequenced sample was blood. Every receptor here comes from a man in his fifties or sixties in good health.

DNA of the CDR3: TGCAGTGCCCCCCGGCGGTCAAATGAGCAGTTCTTC. As protein: CSAPRRSNEQFF. The chain links TRBV20-1 to TRBJ2-1, with unresolved D. This CDR3 has 12 residues. Trimming took off 6 bases at V and 7 bases at J, with 13 bases between the two ends. Per germline, CDR1 DFQATT and CDR2 SNEGSKA (reference sequence).

For this clonotype: A read error may account for a junction end that differs from germline. The chain links TRBV19 to TRBJ2-7, with TRBD1 matching over 7 bases. Germline V gene data show CDR1 as LNHDA and CDR2 as SQIVND (reference sequence). The CDR3 covers 15 residues. The CDR3 DNA reads as TGTGCCAGTAGGGAGGACAGGACCTTATCCTACAAGCAGTACTTC. Protein product: CASREDRTLSYKQYF.

The chain employs TRBV18 and TRBJ2-4, with D unclear. Judging by the DNA end, TRBJ2-7 fits better; the J call may be wrong. Germline V gives CDR1 KGHSH, CDR2 LQKENI. The CDR3 covers 14 residues. The CDR3 region has the DNA TGTGCCAGCACCACCGGCGATTTCTCCTACGAGCAGTACTTC. This encodes CASTTGDFSYEQYF.

The chain has TRBV29-1 and TRBJ2-5; maybe TRBD1 (6 bases). Germline V gene data show CDR1 as SQVTM and CDR2 as ANQGSEA. V gave up 4 bases and J gave up 3 bases, with 12 bases separating them. CDR3 length: 13 residues. CDR3 DNA: TGCAGCGTTGCAGGACAGACCGAAGAGACCCAGTACTTC. Translating gives CSVAGQTEETQYF.

This chain joins TRBV27 and TRBJ2-7; TRBD1 agrees at 9 bases. CDR3 length equals 15 residues. Germline V gene sequence: CDR1 MNHEY, CDR2 SMNVEV (reference sequence). V dropped 3 bases and J dropped 2; count of bases not matched to a gene: 5. The CDR3 loop is CASSFGTGTAYEQYF. The CDR3 DNA reads as TGTGCCAGCAGTTTTGGGACAGGGACCGCCTACGAGCAGTACTTC.

The gene calls are TRBV20-1 and TRBJ1-2; D not certain. V lost 6 bases, J lost 3 bases, and 32 bases lay in between. This CDR3 comprises 19 residues. Germline V gene lookup returns CDR1 DFQATT and CDR2 SNEGSKA (reference sequence). CDR3 sequence reads: CSASLRVTEGDTGYYGYTF. The CDR3 DNA follows: TGCAGTGCCTCCCTCCGGGTCACAGAGGGAGATACGGGATACTATGGCTACACCTTC.

The chain employs TRBV24-1 and TRBJ1-1; TRBD1 is a possible D gene (5 bases). The CDR3 contains 11 residues. The germline V gene has CDR1 KGHDR and CDR2 SFDVKD. Trimming pared 10 bases from V and 10 bases from J, leaving 15 bases between. In DNA, the CDR3 is TGTGCCACGGAGCAGGACACGAGAGCTTTCTTT. It codes for CATEQDTRAFF.

This rearrangement joins TRBV3-1 to TRBJ2-1; D not certain. Trimming pared 0 bases from V and 6 bases from J, leaving 9 bases between. The V gene's germline CDR1 is LGHDT and CDR2 YNNKEL (reference sequence). The CDR3 runs 14 residues. CDR3 sequence (DNA): TGTGCCAGCAGCCAAGATGCCTCCCGCAATGAGCAGTTCTTC. This gives the protein CASSQDASRNEQFF.

Note on this clonotype: One end of the junction is discordant with germline, which a read error may explain. The gene calls are TRBV3-1 and TRBJ2-3, with a weak D call TRBD1 (5 bases). CDR1 and CDR2 (germline): LGHDT, YNNKEL (reference sequence). The CDR3 spans 16 residues. The CDR3 here is CVSSHVGRAPTDTQYF. The CDR3 DNA reads as TGTGTCAGCAGCCACGTCGGCAGGGCCCCTACAGATACGCAGTATTTT.

V is TRBV9 and J is TRBJ1-2, with D maybe TRBD1 (5 bases). Germline V lookup: CDR1 SGDLS, CDR2 YYNGEE. There are 15 residues in the CDR3. V lost 4 bases and J 8 bases, leaving 21 bases between the germline ends. In DNA form, the CDR3 reads TGTGCCAGCAGCACCCGAGGGACGTACGTGGGAGGCTACACCTTC. Translation: CASSTRGTYVGGYTF.

V is TRBV5-1 and J is TRBJ2-2, with a possible D match to TRBD1 (5 bases). CDR1 SGHRS and CDR2 YFSETQ come from the germline V gene. V was cut by 2 bases and J by 2 bases, with 10 bases left in between. The CDR3 sequence is 15 residues long. DNA of the CDR3: TGCGCCAGCAGCTTTACGACAGTAAACACCGGGGAGCTGTTTTTT. It encodes CASSFTTVNTGELFF.

V usage is TRBV20-1 and J usage is TRBJ1-6; TRBD1 is a possible D gene (5 bases). CDR3 length equals 13 residues. Trimming took 3 bases from V and 6 from J, leaving 9 bases between them. Germline values: CDR1 DFQATT, CDR2 SNEGSKA (reference sequence). Here the CDR3 reads CSASGRANSPLHF. In nucleotides, the CDR3 is TGCAGTGCTAGCGGCAGGGCTAATTCACCCCTCCACTTT.

The V call is TRBV24-1, the J call TRBJ2-7, with D uncertain. Trimming took 7 bases from V and 3 from J, leaving 15 bases between them. The CDR3 has 14 amino acids. CDR1 KGHDR and CDR2 SFDVKD come from the germline V gene. The CDR3 bases are TGTGCCACCAGCCGAACAAACAGCAACTACGAGCAGTACTTC. This gives the protein CATSRTNSNYEQYF.

As regards this clonotype: The junction departs from the called germline gene at one end, perhaps through a read error. The CDR3, as DNA: TGTGCCAGCAGCTTACGCCCTGGAGGGGAGAATGGCTACACCTTT. Protein product: CASSLRPGGENGYTF. The chain links TRBV7-2 to TRBJ1-2; possibly TRBD1 for D (5 bases). The CDR3 is 15 residues long. Per germline, CDR1 SGHTA and CDR2 FQGNSA. Looking up the rest from reference TRBV7-2 and TRBJ1-2 gives the full variable domain: GAGVSQSPSNKVTEKGKDVELRCDPISGHTALYWYRQSLGQGLEFLIYFQGNSAPDKSGLPSDRFSAERTGGSVSTLTIQRTQQEDSAVYLCASSLRPGGENGYTFGSGTRLTVV.

This chain connects TRBV7-2 to TRBJ2-3; the D gene is possibly TRBD2 (6 bases). The V gene's germline CDR1 is SGHTA and CDR2 FQGNSA. The CDR3 sequence is 17 residues long. The V end was cut by 5 bases, the J end by 5 bases, with 23 bases between. CDR3 in amino acids: CASSPRGFGGAVDTQYF. CDR3 sequence (DNA): TGTGCCAGCAGCCCCCGGGGTTTCGGAGGGGCGGTAGATACGCAGTATTTT.

This clonotype was seen a few times. CDR3 protein: CASSFNGLGETQYF. DNA of the CDR3: TGCGCCAGCAGCTTTAACGGTTTAGGGGAGACCCAGTACTTC. The chain has TRBV5-1 and TRBJ2-5, with D unresolved. CDR1 is SGHRS, CDR2 YFSETQ, per germline. The CDR3 spans 14 residues. V lost 2 bases to trimming and J lost 5 bases, with 13 bases between them.

The V call is TRBV12-3 or TRBV12-4, the J call TRBJ2-2; D is unclear. The V end lost 2 bases, the J end lost 3 bases, and 7 bases lay between the germline ends. The CDR3 length is 14 residues. CDR3 residues: CASSLMADTGELFF. The CDR3 DNA reads TGTGCCAGCAGTTTAATGGCTGACACCGGGGAGCTGTTTTTT.

The gene calls are TRBV20-1 and TRBJ2-5; the D is unclear. V gave up 6 bases and J gave up 0 bases, with 11 bases separating them. The V gene's germline CDR1 is DFQATT and CDR2 SNEGSKA (reference sequence). The CDR3 sequence is 13 residues long. CDR3 loop: CSATRANQETQYF. In nucleotides, the CDR3 is TGCAGTGCAACCCGGGCTAACCAAGAGACCCAGTACTTC.

This clonotype was seen more than once but under ten times. The gene calls are TRBV28 and TRBJ2-1, with unresolved D. Germline V gives CDR1 MDHEN, CDR2 SYDVKM. CDR3 length: 13 amino acids. V lost 5 bases and J lost 4, with 9 bases in between. CDR3 protein: CASSAADYNEQFF. The CDR3 DNA follows: TGTGCCAGCAGTGCCGCAGATTACAATGAGCAGTTCTTC. Using reference TRBV28 and TRBJ2-1 for the parts outside the CDR3, the full variable domain is DVKVTQSSRYLVKRTGEKVFLECVQDMDHENMFWYRQDPGLGLRLIYFSYDVKMKEKGDIPEGYSVSREKKERFSLILESASTNQTSMYLCASSAADYNEQFFGPGTRLTVL.

The CDR3 nucleotides are TGTGCCAGCAGCTTGGGGACTAGCGGGAACAATGAGCAGTACTTC. Encoded protein: CASSLGTSGNNEQYF. This chain links TRBV5-4 with TRBJ2-7; 12 nucleotides agree with TRBD2. Germline V gives CDR1 SGHNT, CDR2 YYREEE (reference sequence). J lost 7 bases, V lost 0 bases, and 5 bases had no gene match. This CDR3 comprises 15 residues.